This paragraph reports one TCR beta chain. There are many counts of this clonotype. Its target antigen remains unknown. Base quality data are lacking; no much larger clone is found one base away. The data were taken from a study of type 1 regulatory T cells (dated by TCRdb to 2020 to 2023). Regarding the research as a whole: The study characterized an in vitro protocol that generated a Tr1-enriched, alloantigen-specific CD4 T cell product named T-allo10. Patients with hematological malignancies who were receiving allogeneic hematopoietic stem cell transplantation were the group in which T-allo10 was being clinically evaluated. Summary of the overall study and its limitations: A more restricted TCR repertoire was observed in Tr1 cells than in non-Tr1 cells, and this restriction was interpreted in the study as alloantigen-induced clonal expansion.

Sequencing was performed on an Illumina MiSeq. TCRdb reprocessing: public reads trimmed at Q25 with fastp, clones called with MiXCR, in-frame beta chains kept. For every CDR3 protein sequence, its rows merge into one entry that carries the most common genes and DNA. The sample profile shows under 75,000 distinct CDR3 sequences; around 20% of them were found once. The ten largest clones add up to 8.3% of the sample. Taken from cysteine to phenylalanine, the CDR3 has 17 residues. Only the CDR3 DNA stays, 51 bases, in frame from base 1. The germline V gene sets CDR1 to SGHRS and CDR2 to YFSETQ. The V and J ends are trimmed by 0 bases and 2 bases, leaving 18 bases between them.

The V gene is TRBV5-1 and the J gene is TRBJ2-7, with a tentative D call of TRBD1 or TRBD2, each matching 5 bases. This clonotype was obtained from a human donor in good health. Sequenced: cultured type 1 regulatory T (Tr1) cells, either the whole culture or a sorted fraction (not recorded which). Taken with the paper, the label for cell subset or site translates to: type 1 regulatory T cells sorted from the T-allo10 product. The encoded CDR3 is CASSLGLSEWGTYEQYF. The nucleotide sequence is given as TGCGCCAGCAGCTTGGGGTTATCCGAATGGGGGACCTACGAGCAGTACTTC.